Below, 30 T cell receptor beta chains from the same sample are listed, as sequenced in a study of CD8 T cells in cerebrospinal fluid in Alzheimer's disease. Following a re-call of the 10x single-cell sequencing reads, TCRdb has one entry per CDR3 protein and lacks DNA. The sample shows roughly 1,400 distinct CDR3 sequences, and more than 5% sits with its ten largest clones. The specimen was cerebrospinal fluid. These receptors were collected from a human donor in good health.

This clonotype is identified as medium-sized from frequency. This chain uses TRBV29-1 with TRBJ2-7. The CDR3 is made up of 12 amino acids. Germline loops: CDR1 SQVTM, CDR2 ANQGSEA. The CDR3 loop is CSVELSSYEQYF.

Considering frequency, this clonotype is medium-sized (0.01 to 0.1%). This chain connects TRBV3-1 to TRBJ2-5; TCRdb selects TRBD2, and the lack of DNA leaves this call unchecked. CDR1 is LGHDT and CDR2 is YNNKEL in the germline V gene (reference sequence). The CDR3 spans 16 residues. Here the CDR3 reads CASSPYSGGTQETQYF.

Frequency places this clonotype as medium-sized. This CDR3 is CASSYRWTGHTGELFF. The J gene is TRBJ2-2, the V gene TRBV6-5; TCRdb outputs TRBD2, but without DNA this stays unchecked. This CDR3 is 16 amino acids long. CDR1 and CDR2 (germline): MNHEY, SVGAGI.

Considering frequency, this clonotype is large. The chain links TRBV6-5 to TRBJ1-1. The CDR3 length is 14 residues. Looked up from germline, CDR1 is MNHEY and CDR2 is SVGAGI. CDR3 sequence: CASSYSFSNTEAFF.

This clonotype shows up as large by frequency. This sequence joins TRBV7-2 and TRBJ2-7; TCRdb picks TRBD1, but there is no DNA to check that call. Germline lookup yields CDR1 SGHTA and CDR2 FQGNSA. The CDR3 contains 16 residues. The CDR3 protein is CASSLDAGTGLYEQYF.

This clonotype registers medium-sized (0.01 to 0.1%) by frequency. The V gene is TRBV10-2, the J gene TRBJ1-1; the D call from TCRdb, TRBD1, cannot be confirmed without DNA. Germline CDR1 WSHSY, CDR2 SAAADI. CDR3 length: 17 amino acids. The CDR3 loop is CASSDPGGGYTATEAFF.

Frequency places this clonotype as medium-sized (0.01 to 0.1%). This chain links TRBV6-4 with TRBJ1-5; the TRBD1 assignment by TCRdb is unverifiable without DNA. Germline CDR1 and CDR2: MRHNA and SNTAGT. This CDR3 has 12 residues. This chain's CDR3 is CASRQGYQPQHF.

Frequency places this clonotype as medium-sized. The chain couples TRBV12-3 or TRBV12-4 to TRBJ2-4; TCRdb returns TRBD2, unconfirmable since there is no DNA. This CDR3 region has 15 residues. The CDR3 spells CASSPAGTARSIQYF.

By frequency, this clonotype is medium-sized. The chain couples TRBV27 to TRBJ2-5. The CDR3 length is 14 residues. Germline CDR1 reads MNHEY; CDR2 reads SMNVEV (reference sequence). CDR3: CASSLYWSQETQYF.

This rearrangement joins TRBV19 to TRBJ2-3; lacking DNA, the TRBD2 call made by TCRdb goes unchecked. The CDR3 extends over 15 amino acids. The germline V gene encodes CDR1 LNHDA and CDR2 SQIVND (reference sequence). The CDR3 protein is CASTSLAGSTDTQYF.

This clonotype is classed as medium-sized by frequency. The chain links TRBV9 to TRBJ2-2; TCRdb proposes TRBD1, but this gene call is untestable without DNA. This CDR3 is built from 15 residues. The germline CDR1 and CDR2 sequences are SGDLS and YYNGEE. CDR3: CASSRGSTNTGELFF.

Measured by frequency, this clonotype is medium-sized. The rearrangement joins TRBV5-1 to TRBJ2-1; TCRdb's D call of TRBD1 is untestable without DNA. Germline values: CDR1 SGHRS, CDR2 YFSETQ. The CDR3 sequence is 13 residues long. CDR3 region: CASSLSQGDEQFF.

Judged by frequency, this clonotype is medium-sized. The chain combines TRBV5-1 with TRBJ1-3. The CDR3 has 14 amino acids. Germline-derived CDR1 and CDR2 are SGHRS and YFSETQ. The CDR3: CASSPDPSGNTIYF.

This clonotype is labeled large (0.1 to 1%) based on frequency. This chain uses TRBV20-1 with TRBJ2-3. This CDR3 region has 11 residues. Germline V gene lookup returns CDR1 DFQATT and CDR2 SNEGSKA (reference sequence). The CDR3 sequence is CSARPADTQYF.

This clonotype registers medium-sized (0.01 to 0.1%) by frequency. This rearrangement joins TRBV12-3 or TRBV12-4 to TRBJ1-2. The CDR3 length is 12 residues. CDR3 region: CASSILQYGYTF.

This clonotype is labeled medium-sized based on frequency. The CDR3 is CASSWTVQETQYF. The V call is TRBV11-2, the J call TRBJ2-5; TCRdb's assignment of TRBD1 cannot be checked, as there is no DNA. The CDR3 length is 13 residues. The germline V gene encodes CDR1 SGHAT and CDR2 FQNNGV. The complete variable domain, with remaining parts taken from reference TRBV11-2 and TRBJ2-5, reads EAGVAQSPRYKIIEKRQSVAFWCNPISGHATLYWYQQILGQGPKLLIQFQNNGVVDDSQLPKDRFSAERLKGVDSTLKIQPAKLEDSAVYLCASSWTVQETQYFGPGTRLLVL.

Measured by frequency, this clonotype is medium-sized. V and J are TRBV6-1 and TRBJ1-2. Germline assignment: CDR1 MNHNS and CDR2 SASEGT. The CDR3 contains 13 residues. The CDR3 protein is CASSEGQFAGYTF.

V is TRBV5-6 and J is TRBJ2-6. This CDR3 has 16 residues. CDR1 SGHDT and CDR2 YYEEEE come from the germline V gene. The CDR3 protein is CASSFARVSGANVLTF.

J is TRBJ2-5 and V is TRBV19; TCRdb indicates TRBD1, and absent DNA this call remains unverified. Looked up from germline, CDR1 is LNHDA and CDR2 is SQIVND (reference sequence). The CDR3 has 14 residues. The CDR3 loop reads CASRSAGAWETQYF.

By frequency, this clonotype registers medium-sized. The V call is TRBV4-3, the J call TRBJ2-7; the TCRdb D gene call, TRBD1, has no DNA to confirm it. Germline values: CDR1 LGHNA, CDR2 YSLEER. CDR3 length: 17 amino acids. CDR3 protein: CASSQDRGGGMSYEQYF.

Frequency places this clonotype as medium-sized (0.01 to 0.1%). This chain uses TRBV20-1 with TRBJ2-7; TCRdb outputs TRBD2, but without DNA this stays unchecked. This CDR3 spans 12 amino acids. The germline gives CDR1 DFQATT, CDR2 SNEGSKA (reference sequence). The CDR3 spells CSASSSTYEQYF.

This clonotype registers large (0.1 to 1%) by frequency. The V call is TRBV3-1, the J call TRBJ2-7. The CDR3 has 15 amino acids. Germline CDR1 and CDR2: LGHDT and YNNKEL (reference sequence). The CDR3 reads CASSQDTEPYYEQYF.

This clonotype ranks as large in terms of frequency. The chain uses TRBV12-3 or TRBV12-4 and TRBJ2-7; without DNA, the TCRdb call of TRBD1 cannot be checked. The CDR3 contains 14 residues. The CDR3 region is CASSPPGQLYEQYF.

This clonotype is called medium-sized based on its frequency. The chain couples TRBV20-1 to TRBJ1-1. The length of the CDR3 is 12 residues. Germline V gene sequence: CDR1 DFQATT, CDR2 SNEGSKA (reference sequence). This chain's CDR3 is CSTAASGGEAFF.

Judged by frequency, this clonotype is medium-sized. The rearrangement links TRBV5-1 to TRBJ1-4; with no DNA, the TCRdb D assignment of TRBD1 cannot be verified. The CDR3 consists of 13 residues. CDR1 SGHRS and CDR2 YFSETQ come from the germline V gene. CDR3 residues: CASSRGVNEKLFF. Complete variable domain (other parts from reference TRBV5-1 and TRBJ1-4): KAGVTQTPRYLIKTRGQQVTLSCSPISGHRSVSWYQQTPGQGLQFLFEYFSETQRNKGNFPGRFSGRQFSNSRSEMNVSTLELGDSALYLCASSRGVNEKLFFGSGTQLSVL.

This clonotype is deemed medium-sized by its frequency. The V and J genes are TRBV5-1 and TRBJ2-7; TCRdb outputs TRBD1, but without DNA this stays unchecked. Germline loops: CDR1 SGHRS, CDR2 YFSETQ. This CDR3 is built from 16 residues. The CDR3 region is CASSLGGQSLSDEQYF.

This chain uses TRBV7-8 with TRBJ2-2; the TCRdb call, TRBD1, lacks DNA for checking. Germline CDR1 is SGHVS and CDR2 is FQNEAQ. The CDR3 totals 16 residues. The CDR3 region is CASSPLLGANTGELFF.

Measured by frequency, this clonotype is large (0.1 to 1%). The chain employs TRBV7-2 and TRBJ2-7; TCRdb names TRBD1, which stays unverified in the absence of DNA. This CDR3 is 16 amino acids long. Germline CDR1 SGHTA, CDR2 FQGNSA. CDR3 protein: CASSLDIQAGVYEQYF. The full variable domain, rest sourced from reference TRBV7-2 and TRBJ2-7, is GAGVSQSPSNKVTEKGKDVELRCDPISGHTALYWYRQSLGQGLEFLIYFQGNSAPDKSGLPSDRFSAERTGGSVSTLTIQRTQQEDSAVYLCASSLDIQAGVYEQYFGPGTRLTVT.

This clonotype is deemed medium-sized by its frequency. The chain uses TRBV19 and TRBJ1-5; without DNA, the TCRdb call of TRBD1 cannot be checked. The CDR3 is made up of 14 amino acids. Germline V gene lookup returns CDR1 LNHDA and CDR2 SQIVND (reference sequence). This chain's CDR3 is CASGKGQRNQPQHF.

Its frequency marks this clonotype as medium-sized. The V call is TRBV30, the J call TRBJ2-5; TCRdb lists TRBD1, though no DNA is available to test this call. The CDR3 contains 13 residues. In germline, CDR1 is GTSNPN, CDR2 SVGIG (reference sequence). CDR3 protein: CAWGTGASETQYF.